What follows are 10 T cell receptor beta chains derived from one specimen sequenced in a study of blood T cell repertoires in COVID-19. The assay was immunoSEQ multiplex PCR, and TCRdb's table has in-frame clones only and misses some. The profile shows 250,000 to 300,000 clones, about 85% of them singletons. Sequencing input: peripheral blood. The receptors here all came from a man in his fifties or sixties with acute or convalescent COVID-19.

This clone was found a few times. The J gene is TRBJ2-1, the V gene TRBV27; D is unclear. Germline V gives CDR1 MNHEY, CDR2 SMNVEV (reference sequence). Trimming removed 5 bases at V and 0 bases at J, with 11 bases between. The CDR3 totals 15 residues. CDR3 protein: CASSPDFDSYNEQFF. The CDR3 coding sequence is TGTGCCAGCAGTCCCGACTTTGACTCCTACAATGAGCAGTTCTTC.

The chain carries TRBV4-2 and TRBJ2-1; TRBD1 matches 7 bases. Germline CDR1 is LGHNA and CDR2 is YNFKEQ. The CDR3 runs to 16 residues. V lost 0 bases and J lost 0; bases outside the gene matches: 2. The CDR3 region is CASSQEWDSSYNEQFF. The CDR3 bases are TGTGCCAGCAGCCAAGAATGGGACAGCTCCTACAATGAGCAGTTCTTC.

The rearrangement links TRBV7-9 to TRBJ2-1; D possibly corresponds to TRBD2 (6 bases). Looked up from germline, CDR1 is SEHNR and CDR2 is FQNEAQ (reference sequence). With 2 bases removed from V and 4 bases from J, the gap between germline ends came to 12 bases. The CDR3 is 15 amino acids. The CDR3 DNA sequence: TGTGCCAGCAGCTTATCGGGAGAACCGTACAATGAGCAGTTCTTC. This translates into CASSLSGEPYNEQFF.

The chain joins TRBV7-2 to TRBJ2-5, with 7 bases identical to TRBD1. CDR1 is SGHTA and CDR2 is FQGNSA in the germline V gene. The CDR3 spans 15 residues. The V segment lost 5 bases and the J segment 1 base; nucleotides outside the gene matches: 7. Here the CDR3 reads CASSLQGQPQETQYF. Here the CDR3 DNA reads TGTGCCAGCAGCCTCCAGGGACAGCCCCAAGAGACCCAGTACTTC.

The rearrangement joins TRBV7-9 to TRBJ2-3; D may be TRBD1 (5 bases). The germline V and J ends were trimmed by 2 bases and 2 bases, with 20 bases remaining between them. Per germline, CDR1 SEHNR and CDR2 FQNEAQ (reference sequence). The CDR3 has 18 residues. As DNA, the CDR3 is TGTGCCAGCAGCTTAAAAAGGGCAGGGCCATCGATCACAGATACGCAGTATTTT. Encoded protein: CASSLKRAGPSITDTQYF.

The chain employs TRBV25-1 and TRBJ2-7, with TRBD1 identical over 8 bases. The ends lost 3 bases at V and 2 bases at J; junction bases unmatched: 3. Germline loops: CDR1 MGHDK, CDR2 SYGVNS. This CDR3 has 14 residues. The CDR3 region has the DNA TGTGCCAGCAGTGAGACGACAGGGGCCTACGAGCAGTACTTC. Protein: CASSETTGAYEQYF.

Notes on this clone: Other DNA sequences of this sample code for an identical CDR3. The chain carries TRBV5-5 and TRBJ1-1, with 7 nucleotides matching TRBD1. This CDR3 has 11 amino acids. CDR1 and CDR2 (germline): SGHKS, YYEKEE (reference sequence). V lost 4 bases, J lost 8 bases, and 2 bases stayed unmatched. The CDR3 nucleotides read TGTGCCAGCAGCACGGACAGGGAAGCTTTCTTT. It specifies CASSTDREAFF. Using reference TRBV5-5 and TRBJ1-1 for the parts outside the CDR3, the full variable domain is DAGVTQSPTHLIKTRGQQVTLRCSPISGHKSVSWYQQVLGQGPQFIFQYYEKEERGRGNFPDRFSARQFPNYSSELNVNALLLGDSALYLCASSTDREAFFGQGTRLTVV.

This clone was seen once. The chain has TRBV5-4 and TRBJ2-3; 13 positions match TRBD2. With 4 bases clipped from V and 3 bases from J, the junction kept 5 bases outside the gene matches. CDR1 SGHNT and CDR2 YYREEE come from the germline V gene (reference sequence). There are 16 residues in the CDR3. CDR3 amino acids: CASSQRTSGSTDTQYF. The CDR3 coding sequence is TGTGCCAGCAGCCAAAGGACTAGCGGGAGTACAGATACGCAGTATTTT.

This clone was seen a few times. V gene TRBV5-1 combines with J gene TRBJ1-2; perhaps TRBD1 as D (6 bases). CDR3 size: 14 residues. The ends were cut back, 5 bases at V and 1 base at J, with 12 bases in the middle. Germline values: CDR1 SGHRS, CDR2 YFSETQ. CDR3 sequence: CASSSGHNNYGYTF. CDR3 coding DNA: TGCGCCAGCAGTTCGGGACACAATAACTATGGCTACACCTTC.

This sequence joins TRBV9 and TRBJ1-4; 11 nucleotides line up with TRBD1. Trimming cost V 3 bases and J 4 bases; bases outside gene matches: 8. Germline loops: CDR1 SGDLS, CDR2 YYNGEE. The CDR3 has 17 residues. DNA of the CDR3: TGTGCCAGCAGCGACGGACAGGGGGCAACCCGTAATGAAAAACTGTTTTTT. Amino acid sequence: CASSDGQGATRNEKLFF. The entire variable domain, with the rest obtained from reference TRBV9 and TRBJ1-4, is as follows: DSGVTQTPKHLITATGQRVTLRCSPRSGDLSVYWYQQSLDQGLQFLIQYYNGEERAKGNILERFSAQQFPDLHSELNLSSLELGDSALYFCASSDGQGATRNEKLFFGSGTQLSVL.